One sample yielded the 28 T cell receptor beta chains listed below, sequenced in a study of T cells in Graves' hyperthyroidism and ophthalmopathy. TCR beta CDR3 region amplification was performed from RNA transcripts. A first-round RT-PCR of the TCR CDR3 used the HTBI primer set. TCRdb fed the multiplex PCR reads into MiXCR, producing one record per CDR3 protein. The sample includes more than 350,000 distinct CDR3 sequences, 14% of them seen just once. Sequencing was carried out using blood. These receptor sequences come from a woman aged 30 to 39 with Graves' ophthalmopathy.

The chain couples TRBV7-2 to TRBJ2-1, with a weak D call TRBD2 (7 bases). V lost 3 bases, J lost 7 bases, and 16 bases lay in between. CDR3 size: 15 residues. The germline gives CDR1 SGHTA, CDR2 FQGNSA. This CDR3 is CASSFGPAGANEQFF. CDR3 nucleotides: TGTGCCAGCAGCTTTGGACCGGCGGGGGCTAATGAGCAGTTCTTC. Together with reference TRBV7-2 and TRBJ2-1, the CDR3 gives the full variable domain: GAGVSQSPSNKVTEKGKDVELRCDPISGHTALYWYRQSLGQGLEFLIYFQGNSAPDKSGLPSDRFSAERTGGSVSTLTIQRTQQEDSAVYLCASSFGPAGANEQFFGPGTRLTVL.

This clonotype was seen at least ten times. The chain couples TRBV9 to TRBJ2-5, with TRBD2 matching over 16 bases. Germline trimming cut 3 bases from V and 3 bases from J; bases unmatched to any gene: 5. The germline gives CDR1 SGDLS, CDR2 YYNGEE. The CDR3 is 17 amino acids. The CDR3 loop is CASSEGLAGGSKETQYF. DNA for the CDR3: TGTGCCAGCAGCGAGGGACTAGCGGGGGGGTCCAAAGAGACCCAGTACTTC.

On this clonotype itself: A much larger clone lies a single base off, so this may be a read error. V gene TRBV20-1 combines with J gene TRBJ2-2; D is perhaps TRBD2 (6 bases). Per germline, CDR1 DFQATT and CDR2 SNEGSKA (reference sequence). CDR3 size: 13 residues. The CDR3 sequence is CNALRENTGELFF. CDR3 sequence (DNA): TGCAATGCCTTGCGGGAGAACACCGGGGAGCTGTTTTTT.

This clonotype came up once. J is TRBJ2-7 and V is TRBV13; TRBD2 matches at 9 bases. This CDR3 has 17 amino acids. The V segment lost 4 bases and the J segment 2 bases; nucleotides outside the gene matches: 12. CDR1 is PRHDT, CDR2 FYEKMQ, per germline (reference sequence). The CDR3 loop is CASSSISGRTGTYEQYF. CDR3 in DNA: TGTGCCAGCAGCTCTATTAGCGGGAGAACAGGGACCTACGAGCAGTACTTC.

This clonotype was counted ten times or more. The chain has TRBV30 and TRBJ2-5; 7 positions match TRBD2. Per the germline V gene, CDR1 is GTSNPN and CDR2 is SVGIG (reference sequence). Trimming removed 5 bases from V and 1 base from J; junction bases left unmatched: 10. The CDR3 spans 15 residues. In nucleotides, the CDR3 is TGTGCCTGGGGGAGGGCCCCTGCGGGCCAAGAGACCCAGTACTTC. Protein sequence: CAWGRAPAGQETQYF.

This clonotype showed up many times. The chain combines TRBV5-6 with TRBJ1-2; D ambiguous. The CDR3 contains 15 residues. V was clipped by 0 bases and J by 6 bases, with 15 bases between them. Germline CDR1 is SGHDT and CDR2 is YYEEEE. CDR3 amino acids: CASSLAPTGRDGYTF. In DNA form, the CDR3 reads TGTGCCAGCAGCTTGGCCCCTACCGGGAGGGATGGCTACACCTTC. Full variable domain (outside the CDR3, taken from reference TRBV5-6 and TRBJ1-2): DAGVTQSPTHLIKTRGQQVTLRCSPKSGHDTVSWYQQALGQGPQFIFQYYEEEERQRGNFPDRFSGHQFPNYSSELNVNALLLGDSALYLCASSLAPTGRDGYTFGSGTRLTVV.

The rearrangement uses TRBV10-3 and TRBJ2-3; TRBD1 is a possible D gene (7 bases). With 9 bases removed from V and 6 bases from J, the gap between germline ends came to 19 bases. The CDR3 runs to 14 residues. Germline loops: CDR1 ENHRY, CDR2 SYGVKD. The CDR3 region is CAIRSGGPTDTQYF. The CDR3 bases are TGTGCCATAAGGTCAGGGGGGCCCACGGATACGCAGTATTTT.

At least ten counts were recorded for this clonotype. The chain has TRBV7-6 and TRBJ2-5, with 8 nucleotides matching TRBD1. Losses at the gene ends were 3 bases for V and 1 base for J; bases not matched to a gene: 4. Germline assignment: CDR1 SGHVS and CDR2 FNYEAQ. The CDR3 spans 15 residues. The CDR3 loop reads CASSLPDRAQETQYF. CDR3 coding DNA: TGTGCCAGCAGCTTGCCGGACAGGGCCCAAGAGACCCAGTACTTC.

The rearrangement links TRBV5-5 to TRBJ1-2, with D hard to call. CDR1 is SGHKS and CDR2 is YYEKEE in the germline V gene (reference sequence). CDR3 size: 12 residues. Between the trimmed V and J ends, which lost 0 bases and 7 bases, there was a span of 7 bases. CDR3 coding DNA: TGTGCCAGCAGCTTGGGCCTGGCTGGCTACACCTTC. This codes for CASSLGLAGYTF.

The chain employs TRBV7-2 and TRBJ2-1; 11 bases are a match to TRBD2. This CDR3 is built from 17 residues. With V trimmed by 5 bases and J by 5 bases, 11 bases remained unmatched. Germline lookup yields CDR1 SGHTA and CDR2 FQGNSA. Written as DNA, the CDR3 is TGTGCCAGCAGCCCCTACCCGGGACTAGCGGACCACAATGAGCAGTTCTTC. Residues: CASSPYPGLADHNEQFF. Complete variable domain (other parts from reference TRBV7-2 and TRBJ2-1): GAGVSQSPSNKVTEKGKDVELRCDPISGHTALYWYRQSLGQGLEFLIYFQGNSAPDKSGLPSDRFSAERTGGSVSTLTIQRTQQEDSAVYLCASSPYPGLADHNEQFFGPGTRLTVL.

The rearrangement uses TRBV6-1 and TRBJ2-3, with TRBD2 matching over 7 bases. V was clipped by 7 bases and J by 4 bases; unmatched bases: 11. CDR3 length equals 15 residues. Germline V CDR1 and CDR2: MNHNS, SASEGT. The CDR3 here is CASIKTSVRADTQYF. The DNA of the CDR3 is TGTGCCAGCATCAAAACTAGCGTTCGGGCAGATACGCAGTATTTT.

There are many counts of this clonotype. The CDR3 sequence is CASTGRATGELFF. The DNA for the CDR3 is TGTGCCAGCACGGGCAGGGCCACCGGGGAGCTGTTTTTT. The chain couples TRBV28 to TRBJ2-2; maybe TRBD1 (5 bases). CDR1 is MDHEN and CDR2 is SYDVKM in the germline V gene. This CDR3 has 13 amino acids. Trimming pared 7 bases from V and 4 bases from J, leaving 10 bases between. The full variable domain, rest sourced from reference TRBV28 and TRBJ2-2, is DVKVTQSSRYLVKRTGEKVFLECVQDMDHENMFWYRQDPGLGLRLIYFSYDVKMKEKGDIPEGYSVSREKKERFSLILESASTNQTSMYLCASTGRATGELFFGEGSRLTVL.

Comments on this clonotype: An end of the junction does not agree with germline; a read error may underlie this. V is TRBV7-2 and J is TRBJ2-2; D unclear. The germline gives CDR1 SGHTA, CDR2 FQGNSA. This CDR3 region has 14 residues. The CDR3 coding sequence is TGTGCCAGCAGCCCCCAGGAGAACGCCGGGGAGCTGTTTTTT. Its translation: CASSPQENAGELFF.

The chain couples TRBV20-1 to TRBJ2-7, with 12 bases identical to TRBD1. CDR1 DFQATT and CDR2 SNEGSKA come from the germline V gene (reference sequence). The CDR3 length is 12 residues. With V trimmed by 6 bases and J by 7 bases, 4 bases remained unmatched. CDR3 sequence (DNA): TGCAGTGCCGGGACAGGGGGCGCGGAGCAGTACTTC. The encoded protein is CSAGTGGAEQYF.

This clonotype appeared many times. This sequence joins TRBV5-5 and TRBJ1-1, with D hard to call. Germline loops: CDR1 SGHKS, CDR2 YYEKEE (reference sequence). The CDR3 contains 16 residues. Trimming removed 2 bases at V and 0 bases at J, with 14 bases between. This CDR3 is CASSFGFGQMNTEAFF. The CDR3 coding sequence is TGTGCCAGCAGCTTTGGGTTTGGTCAGATGAACACTGAAGCTTTCTTT.

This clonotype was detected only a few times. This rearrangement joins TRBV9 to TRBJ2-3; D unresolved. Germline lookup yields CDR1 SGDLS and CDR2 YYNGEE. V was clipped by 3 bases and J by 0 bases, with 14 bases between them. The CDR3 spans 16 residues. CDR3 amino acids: CASSASDIHSTDTQYF. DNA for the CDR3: TGTGCCAGCAGCGCCTCCGATATACATAGCACAGATACGCAGTATTTT.

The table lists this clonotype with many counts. CDR3 residues: CATNISRGSPESYGYTF. The CDR3 region has the DNA TGTGCCACCAACATAAGCCGGGGGTCCCCAGAATCATATGGCTACACCTTC. The rearrangement joins TRBV24-1 to TRBJ1-2; tentative D call: TRBD1 (5 bases). Germline CDR1 is KGHDR and CDR2 is SFDVKD. This CDR3 region has 17 residues. With 8 bases removed from V and 5 bases from J, the gap between germline ends came to 26 bases.

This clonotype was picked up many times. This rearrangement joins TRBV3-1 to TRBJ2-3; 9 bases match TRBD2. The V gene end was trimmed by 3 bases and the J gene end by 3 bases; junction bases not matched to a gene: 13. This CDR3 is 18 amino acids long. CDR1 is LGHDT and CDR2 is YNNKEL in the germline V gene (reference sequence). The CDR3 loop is CASSHVVARGGLTDTQYF. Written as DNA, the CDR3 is TGTGCCAGCAGCCATGTAGTAGCGCGGGGGGGCCTTACAGATACGCAGTATTTT.

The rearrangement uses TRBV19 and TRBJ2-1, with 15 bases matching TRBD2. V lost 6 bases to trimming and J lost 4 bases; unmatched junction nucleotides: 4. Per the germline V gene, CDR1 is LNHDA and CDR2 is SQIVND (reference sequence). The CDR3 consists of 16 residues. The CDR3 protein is CASRKGLAGGYNEQFF. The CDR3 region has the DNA TGTGCCAGTAGGAAGGGACTAGCGGGGGGTTACAATGAGCAGTTCTTC.

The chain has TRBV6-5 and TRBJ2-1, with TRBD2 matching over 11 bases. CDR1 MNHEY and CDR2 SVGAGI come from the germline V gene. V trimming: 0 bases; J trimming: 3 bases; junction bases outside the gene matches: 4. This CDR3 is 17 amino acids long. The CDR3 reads CASSYSGTSGVYNEQFF. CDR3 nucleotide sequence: TGTGCCAGCAGTTACTCTGGGACTAGCGGCGTCTACAATGAGCAGTTCTTC.

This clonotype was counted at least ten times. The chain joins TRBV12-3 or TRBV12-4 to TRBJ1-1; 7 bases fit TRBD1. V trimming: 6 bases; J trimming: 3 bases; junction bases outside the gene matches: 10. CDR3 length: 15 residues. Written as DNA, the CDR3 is TGTGCCAGCAGGACGTTCCCCAGGGGGGACACTGAAGCTTTCTTT. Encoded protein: CASRTFPRGDTEAFF.

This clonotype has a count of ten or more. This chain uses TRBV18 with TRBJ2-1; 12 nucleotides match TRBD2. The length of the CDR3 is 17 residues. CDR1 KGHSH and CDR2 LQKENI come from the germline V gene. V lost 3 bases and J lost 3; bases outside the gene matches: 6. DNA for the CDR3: TGTGCCAGCTCACCTCGGACTAGCGGGGCCGACTACAATGAGCAGTTCTTC. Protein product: CASSPRTSGADYNEQFF.

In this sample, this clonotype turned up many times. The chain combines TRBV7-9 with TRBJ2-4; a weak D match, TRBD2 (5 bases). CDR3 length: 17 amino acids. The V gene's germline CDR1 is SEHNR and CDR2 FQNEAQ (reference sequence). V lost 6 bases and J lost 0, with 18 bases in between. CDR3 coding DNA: TGTGCCAGCAGTCCCCCCGCTGGACTGCTAGCCAAAAACATTCAGTACTTC. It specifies CASSPPAGLLAKNIQYF.

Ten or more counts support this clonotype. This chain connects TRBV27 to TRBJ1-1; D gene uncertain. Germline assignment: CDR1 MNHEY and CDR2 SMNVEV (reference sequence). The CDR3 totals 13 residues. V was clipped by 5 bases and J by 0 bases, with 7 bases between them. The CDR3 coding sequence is TGTGCCAGCAGTACCCGGTTGAACACTGAAGCTTTCTTT. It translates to CASSTRLNTEAFF.

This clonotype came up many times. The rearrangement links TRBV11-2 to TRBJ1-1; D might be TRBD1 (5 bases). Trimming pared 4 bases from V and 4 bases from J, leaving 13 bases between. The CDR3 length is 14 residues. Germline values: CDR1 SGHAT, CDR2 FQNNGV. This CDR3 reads CASSYYEGTTEAFF. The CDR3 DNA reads TGTGCCAGCAGCTACTATGAGGGGACCACTGAAGCTTTCTTT.

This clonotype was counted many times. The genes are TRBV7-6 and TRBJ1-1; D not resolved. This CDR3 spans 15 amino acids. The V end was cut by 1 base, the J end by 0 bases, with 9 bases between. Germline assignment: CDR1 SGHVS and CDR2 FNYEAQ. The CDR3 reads CASSLDAGMNTEAFF. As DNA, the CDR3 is TGTGCCAGCAGCTTAGACGCAGGAATGAACACTGAAGCTTTCTTT.

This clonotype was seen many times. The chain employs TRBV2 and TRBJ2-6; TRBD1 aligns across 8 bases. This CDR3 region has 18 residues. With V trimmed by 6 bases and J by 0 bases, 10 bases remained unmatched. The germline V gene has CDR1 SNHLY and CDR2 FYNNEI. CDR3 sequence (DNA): TGTGCCAGCAGGACCTTACAGGGGGGTTCCTCTGGGGCCAACGTCCTGACTTTC. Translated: CASRTLQGGSSGANVLTF. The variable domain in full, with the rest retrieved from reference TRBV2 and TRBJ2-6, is EPEVTQTPSHQVTQMGQEVILRCVPISNHLYFYWYRQILGQKVEFLVSFYNNEISEKSEIFDDQFSVERPDGSNFTLKIRSTKLEDSAMYFCASRTLQGGSSGANVLTFGAGSRLTVL.

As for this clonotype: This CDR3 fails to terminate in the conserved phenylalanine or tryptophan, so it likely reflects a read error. CDR3: CASSVDRAGSPLHL. The CDR3 region has the DNA TGTGCCAGCAGCGTAGACAGGGCTGGTTCACCCCTCCACCTT. The chain recombines TRBV9 with TRBJ1-6; D may be TRBD1 (6 bases). The CDR3 sequence is 14 residues long. Trimming removed 0 bases at V and 9 bases at J, with 10 bases between. CDR1 SGDLS and CDR2 YYNGEE come from the germline V gene.